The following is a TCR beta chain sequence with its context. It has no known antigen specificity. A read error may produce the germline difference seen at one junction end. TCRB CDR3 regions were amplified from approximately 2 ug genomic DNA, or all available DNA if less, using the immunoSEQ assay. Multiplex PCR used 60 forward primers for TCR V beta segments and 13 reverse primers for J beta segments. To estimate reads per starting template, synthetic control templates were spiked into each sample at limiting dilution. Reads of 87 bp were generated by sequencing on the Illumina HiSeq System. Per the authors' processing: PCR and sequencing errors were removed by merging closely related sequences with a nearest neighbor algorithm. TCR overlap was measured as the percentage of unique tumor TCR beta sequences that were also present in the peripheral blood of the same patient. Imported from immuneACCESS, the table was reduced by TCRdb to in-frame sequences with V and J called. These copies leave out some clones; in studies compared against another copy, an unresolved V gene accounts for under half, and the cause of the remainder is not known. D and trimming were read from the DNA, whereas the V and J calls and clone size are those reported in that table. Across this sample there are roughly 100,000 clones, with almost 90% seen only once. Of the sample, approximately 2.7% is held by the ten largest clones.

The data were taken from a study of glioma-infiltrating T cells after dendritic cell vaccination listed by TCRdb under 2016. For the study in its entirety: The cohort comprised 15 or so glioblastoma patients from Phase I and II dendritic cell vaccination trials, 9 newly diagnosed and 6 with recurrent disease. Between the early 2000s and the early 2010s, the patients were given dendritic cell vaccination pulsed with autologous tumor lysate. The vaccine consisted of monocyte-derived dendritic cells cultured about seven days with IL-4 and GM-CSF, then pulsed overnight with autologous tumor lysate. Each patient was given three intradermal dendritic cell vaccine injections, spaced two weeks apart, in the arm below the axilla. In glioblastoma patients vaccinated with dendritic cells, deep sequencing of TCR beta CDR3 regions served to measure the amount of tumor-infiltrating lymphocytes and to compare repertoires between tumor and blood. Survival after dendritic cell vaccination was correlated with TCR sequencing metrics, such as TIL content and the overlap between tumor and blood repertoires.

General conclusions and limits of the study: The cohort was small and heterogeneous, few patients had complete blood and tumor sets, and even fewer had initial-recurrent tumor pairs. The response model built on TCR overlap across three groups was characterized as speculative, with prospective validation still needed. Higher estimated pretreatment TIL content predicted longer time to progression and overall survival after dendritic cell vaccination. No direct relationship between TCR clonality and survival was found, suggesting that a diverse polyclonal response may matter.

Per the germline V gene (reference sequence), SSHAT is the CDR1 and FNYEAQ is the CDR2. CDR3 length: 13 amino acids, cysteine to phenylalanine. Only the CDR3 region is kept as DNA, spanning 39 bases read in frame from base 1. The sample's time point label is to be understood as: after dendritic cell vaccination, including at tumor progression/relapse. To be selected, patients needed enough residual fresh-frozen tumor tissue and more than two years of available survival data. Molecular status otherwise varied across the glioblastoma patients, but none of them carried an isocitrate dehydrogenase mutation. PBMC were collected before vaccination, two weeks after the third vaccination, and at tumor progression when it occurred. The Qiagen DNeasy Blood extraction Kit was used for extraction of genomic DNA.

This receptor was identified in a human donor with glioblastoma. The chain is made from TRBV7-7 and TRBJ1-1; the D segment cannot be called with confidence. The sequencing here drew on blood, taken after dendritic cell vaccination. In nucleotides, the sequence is TGTGCTAGCAGCTTAAACCGAGACACTGAAGCTTTCTTT. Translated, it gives CASSLNRDTEAFF.